What follows are 13 T cell receptor beta chains derived from one specimen sequenced in a study of shared clonotypes between healthy human individuals. Here immunoSEQ multiplex PCR was the method, and the copy in TCRdb shows in-frame clones only, minus some. This table has about a million clones, around three quarters appearing once. The sample was memory CD4+ T cells from PBMCs. Subset here: CD45RA-negative fraction. These receptors originate from a man aged 18 to 29 in good health. Some clones in this sample may be carry-over from other donors' samples.

The chain carries TRBV5-6 and TRBJ2-3; 10 nucleotides agree with TRBD2. The CDR3 covers 15 residues. V lost 4 bases, J lost 2 bases, and 4 bases stayed unmatched. Germline V gene data show CDR1 as SGHDT and CDR2 as YYEEEE. The CDR3 DNA sequence: TGTGCCAGCAGCCGTACTAGCGGGGCCACAGATACGCAGTATTTT. This sequence encodes CASSRTSGATDTQYF.

A note on this clone: A far larger clone is a single base away, which makes a read error likely. The same CDR3 also results from other DNA sequences found in this sample. The chain is built from TRBV30 and TRBJ2-5; no clear D. Germline V CDR1 and CDR2: GTSNPN, SVGIG (reference sequence). Trimming cost V 3 bases and J 0 bases, with 11 bases left between them. The CDR3 loop spans 14 amino acids. The CDR3 nucleotides are TGTGCCTGGAGAAGGCTCCTGTACCAAGAGACCCAGTACTTC. Its protein is CAWRRLLYQETQYF.

The chain couples TRBV6-6 to TRBJ1-2; D is uncertain. Deletions cut 5 bases from V and 8 bases from J, with 18 bases between. There are 14 residues in the CDR3. In germline, CDR1 is MNHNY, CDR2 SVGAGI (reference sequence). The DNA of the CDR3 is TGTGCCAGCAGTCCCCTACACACGGGGTCCGGCTACACCTTC. It encodes CASSPLHTGSGYTF.

This clone was recorded once. The rearrangement uses TRBV28 and TRBJ1-5, with 7 bases identical to TRBD1. This CDR3 has 14 amino acids. The germline gives CDR1 MDHEN, CDR2 SYDVKM. V shed 7 bases and J 3 bases; nucleotides not matched to a gene: 6. CDR3 region: CASKGRGYNQPQHF. The CDR3 bases are TGTGCCAGCAAGGGCAGGGGGTACAATCAGCCCCAGCATTTT.

This chain connects TRBV5-1 to TRBJ2-7, with 8 positions matching TRBD2. Losses at the gene ends were 1 base for V and 7 bases for J; bases not matched to a gene: 10. Germline CDR1 SGHRS, CDR2 YFSETQ. CDR3 length: 15 amino acids. CDR3 sequence (DNA): TGCGCCAGCAGCTTGAAGCCAGCGGGAGAAGGGGAGCAGTACTTC. Amino acids: CASSLKPAGEGEQYF.

This sequence joins TRBV9 and TRBJ2-7; no firm D call. The CDR3 consists of 14 residues. The V gene lost 0 bases and the J gene lost 6 bases, with 13 bases spanning the gap. Germline-derived CDR1 and CDR2 are SGDLS and YYNGEE. CDR3 DNA: TGTGCCAGCAGCGTAGGTTTGACTCTCCGCGAGCAGTACTTC. This codes for CASSVGLTLREQYF.

The CDR3: CASSGQGAGQETQYF. CDR3 nucleotides: TGTGCCAGCAGTGGACAGGGGGCCGGGCAAGAGACCCAGTACTTC. The rearrangement uses TRBV27 and TRBJ2-5, with 11 bases fitting TRBD1. The CDR3 contains 15 residues. Unmatched junction bases numbered 4, after V lost 5 bases and J lost 2 bases. The V gene's germline CDR1 is MNHEY and CDR2 SMNVEV (reference sequence).

This rearrangement joins TRBV5-6 to TRBJ2-1; the match to TRBD2 covers 10 bases. Trimming at V came to 3 bases and at J to 8 bases, leaving 11 bases not matched to a gene. The CDR3 is 16 residues long. CDR1 is SGHDT, CDR2 YYEEEE, per germline. The CDR3 DNA follows: TGTGCCAGCAGCTGGGTGGGCGAGCGGGAGGGAGATGAGCAGTTCTTC. Translated, it gives CASSWVGEREGDEQFF.

This clone was recorded only once. This chain links TRBV5-4 with TRBJ2-2; 8 positions agree with TRBD1. The CDR3 spans 18 residues. The V gene end was trimmed by 3 bases and the J gene end by 6 bases; junction bases not matched to a gene: 16. Looked up from germline, CDR1 is SGHNT and CDR2 is YYREEE (reference sequence). The CDR3: CASSSTGQGHTLAGELFF. The DNA of the CDR3 is TGTGCCAGCAGCTCGACTGGACAGGGCCATACCCTCGCCGGGGAGCTGTTTTTT.

This clone has only a few counts. No conserved phenylalanine or tryptophan ends this CDR3, so it is likely a read error. No DNA is shown, since the ends of the CDR3 on it are uncertain; the CDR3 is the one TCRdb lists. V and J are TRBV11-2 and TRBJ1-1; the D call in the table, TRBD1, was not verified against the DNA. The CDR3 is 13 residues long, ends included. The germline V gene encodes CDR1 SGHAT and CDR2 FQNNGV. The chain's CDR3 is CASSSNRILCLWL.

The chain uses TRBV2 and TRBJ1-1, with D unclear. The CDR3 extends over 17 amino acids. The germline V gene encodes CDR1 SNHLY and CDR2 FYNNEI. With 7 bases removed from V and 1 base from J, the gap between germline ends came to 22 bases. The CDR3 sequence is CASTINWRHPGNTEAFF. The CDR3 nucleotides read TGTGCCAGCACCATCAATTGGCGCCACCCTGGGAACACTGAAGCTTTCTTT.

This clone was counted ten times or more. The genes are TRBV5-3 and TRBJ1-5; D gene ambiguous. TRBV5-3 is given ORF status, its function remaining uncertain. V lost 3 bases and J lost 8, with 6 bases in between. This CDR3 region has 11 residues. The CDR3 DNA is TGTGCCAGAAGCTGGGAGAAGCCCCAGCATTTT. Translating it yields CARSWEKPQHF.

The chain links TRBV30 to TRBJ2-3, with TRBD2 matching over 9 bases. The CDR3 is made up of 15 amino acids. CDR1 is GTSNPN and CDR2 is SVGIG in the germline V gene (reference sequence). V gave up 5 bases and J gave up 2 bases; unmatched junction bases: 8. CDR3 sequence: CAWGGPSGNTDTQYF. CDR3 nucleotide sequence: TGTGCCTGGGGGGGGCCTAGCGGGAACACAGATACGCAGTATTTT.